One TCR beta chain is described in this entry. The germline CDR1 and CDR2 sequences are LNHNV and YYDKDF (reference sequence). The CDR3 is made up of 13 amino acids. V dropped 0 bases and J dropped 7 bases, with 10 bases sitting between them. This sample was taken from a study of response to subunit inactivated influenza vaccine. TCRdb independently ran MiXCR on the RT-PCR reads; one entry per CDR3 protein. The sample lists a few hundred thousand distinct CDR3 sequences; roughly 10% were seen once. The same data also contributed to another study, on T cells expressing NK-cell markers. That publication notes: Generation of TCR beta cDNA was performed by 5'RACE template switching incorporating UMIs. Expanded NKG2C+ T cell clones had unclear HCMV specificity.

The clonotype comes from a man in his fifties or sixties who received an inactivated influenza vaccine. The chain recombines TRBV15 with TRBJ2-7, with D maybe TRBD1 (6 bases). Sequencing was performed on PBMCs from blood, taken on the day of vaccination. DNA of the CDR3: TGTGCCACCAGCAGAGATCTCGGACAGGAGCAGTACTTC. Translating gives CATSRDLGQEQYF.